The entry that follows covers one T cell receptor (beta chain) sequence. This sample was included in a study of a mutant IDH1 vaccine in newly diagnosed glioma. Here immunoSEQ multiplex PCR was the method, and the copy in TCRdb shows in-frame clones only, minus some. Of around 59,000 clones listed, about 90% were seen once; the top ten hold over 2.5%. Time point: baseline, week 1 (first vaccination visit). Treatment specified: pre-vaccination baseline after standard-of-care therapy. Donors harbored newly found WHO grade 3 or 4 IDH1-mutant, ATRX-lost astrocytomas. Germline CDR1 is SEHNR and CDR2 is FQNEAQ (reference sequence). V was trimmed by 3 bases and J by 2 bases, leaving 12 bases between them. The CDR3 runs 15 residues.

This sequence originates from a man between 45 and 60 years old with glioma. The material was PBMCs, obtained from a glioma patient treated with radiotherapy, temozolomide or both. The genes are TRBV7-9 and TRBJ2-3, with TRBD1 as a possible D gene (5 bases). This CDR3 reads CASSLGPGHTDTQYF. DNA of the CDR3: TGTGCCAGCAGCTTGGGGCCAGGGCACACAGATACGCAGTATTTT.